The 26 T cell receptor beta chains given below trace back to one sample, sequenced in a study of T cells in women clearing cervical HPV infection. Assay used: immunoSEQ multiplex PCR; TCRdb lists only in-frame clones, some missing. Seen in this sample are 23,000 or so clones; the ten most common clones hold around 22%. Sequencing input: blood buffy coat. The receptor set was obtained from a woman aged 18-70 years with a cervical HPV16 infection that either progressed to CIN3+ or cleared (not recorded which).

On this clone: Read data end 3 residues before the CDR3 end; the end is taken from the germline J gene. The chain carries TRBV29-1 and TRBJ1-2; D ambiguous. The V gene's germline CDR1 is SQVTM and CDR2 ANQGSEA. V lost 5 bases and J lost 7, with 14 bases in between. CDR3 length equals 12 residues. The CDR3 is CSVRWGTSGYTF. The sequenced CDR3 bases are TGCAGCGTTAGGTGGGGAACTAGTGGC.

The CDR3: CASGLVPDSYNEQFF. The DNA read from the CDR3 is TGTGCTAGTGGTTTGGTACCCGACAGTTACAATGAG. This chain connects TRBV12-5 to TRBJ2-1, with D tentatively TRBD1 (5 bases). The sequence runs out 3 residues before the end of the CDR3; the remainder is reconstructed from the germline J gene. Between the trimmed V and J ends, which lost 0 bases and 4 bases, there was a span of 10 bases. Germline V gives CDR1 LGHNT, CDR2 FRNRAP. This CDR3 is 15 amino acids long.

Of note for this clone: The sequence runs out 3 residues before the end of the CDR3; the remainder is reconstructed from the germline J gene. The chain couples TRBV18 to TRBJ2-7; TRBD2 agrees at 7 bases. Germline CDR1 KGHSH, CDR2 LQKENI. With 0 bases clipped from V and 2 bases from J, the junction kept 4 bases outside the gene matches. This CDR3 is 15 amino acids long. The CDR3: CASSPPLAPAYEQYF. CDR3 DNA, as far as it was read: TGTGCCAGCTCACCACCACTAGCGCCGGCCTACGAG.

As concerns this clone: Read data end 3 residues before the CDR3 end; the end is taken from the germline J gene. The chain couples TRBV20-1 to TRBJ2-7; D is perhaps TRBD1 (5 bases). Deletions cut 1 base from V and 3 bases from J, with 10 bases between. CDR3 length equals 13 residues. Germline lookup yields CDR1 DFQATT and CDR2 SNEGSKA (reference sequence). The CDR3: CSARGSQGYEQYF. The CDR3 bases that were read are TGCAGTGCTAGAGGGTCCCAGGGCTACGAG.

Comments on this clone: Coverage ceases 3 residues before the CDR3 finishes, and the germline J gene fills in the end. This chain connects TRBV12-5 to TRBJ2-1; 7 bases fit TRBD1. Germline CDR1 is LGHNT and CDR2 is FRNRAP. There are 14 residues in the CDR3. V gave up 4 bases and J gave up 7 bases; unmatched junction bases: 7. The CDR3 sequence is CASGSGQTGNEQFF. Incomplete CDR3 DNA: TGTGCTAGTGGTTCAGGACAGACAGGGAATGAG. Combining the CDR3 with reference TRBV12-5 and TRBJ2-1 gives the whole variable domain DARVTQTPRHKVTEMGQEVTMRCQPILGHNTVFWYRQTMMQGLELLAYFRNRAPLDDSGMPKDRFSAEMPDATLATLKIQPSEPRDSAVYFCASGSGQTGNEQFFGPGTRLTVL.

Remarks on this clone: The CDR3 goes on 3 residues after the read ends, and that part is filled in from the germline J gene. The chain combines TRBV7-9 with TRBJ1-2; 7 bases align to TRBD1. CDR1 is SEHNR, CDR2 FQNEAQ, per germline (reference sequence). The CDR3 contains 14 residues. CDR3 residues: CASSPDRVADTYTF. Incomplete CDR3 DNA: TGTGCCAGCAGCCCTGACAGGGTCGCAGATACC.

For this clone: One junction end does not reproduce the germline sequence, and a read error may be involved. Read sequence stops 3 residues before the CDR3 end, and the germline J gene provides the missing end. The chain joins TRBV6-1 to TRBJ1-2, with a possible D match to TRBD1 (5 bases). The CDR3 consists of 15 residues. Germline assignment: CDR1 MNHNS and CDR2 SASEGT. The sequenced CDR3 bases are TGTGCCAGCAATGAATCGTCGGGCAGGGCCTATGGC. Encoded protein: CASNESSGRAYG. The entire CDR3 protein is CASNESSGRAYGYTF.

About this clone itself: The sequenced fragment ends 3 residues before the CDR3 boundary, so the rest is inferred from the germline J gene. The chain employs TRBV5-1 and TRBJ1-2; D ambiguous. Germline CDR1 SGHRS, CDR2 YFSETQ. V lost 0 bases and J 6 bases, leaving 18 bases between the germline ends. The CDR3 spans 16 residues. CDR3 bases read: TGCGCCAGCAGCTTGGATCGGTTTCAGGTCACGAATGGC. Its translation: CASSLDRFQVTNG. From start to end, the CDR3 is CASSLDRFQVTNGYTF.

As concerns this clone: The DNA ends 3 residues before the CDR3 does, and the rest of the CDR3 is filled in from the germline J gene. The V and J genes are TRBV18 and TRBJ2-3, with D maybe TRBD2 (5 bases). Trimming left V 3 bases short and J 2 bases short, with 18 bases between. Germline loops: CDR1 KGHSH, CDR2 LQKENI. This CDR3 has 17 residues. The CDR3 bases that were read are TGTGCCAGCTCACCCCGGGGTTGGAAAGGAGACACAGATACG. Its protein is CASSPRGWKGDTDT. The whole CDR3 reads CASSPRGWKGDTDTQYF.

A word on this clone: The read ends 3 residues shy of where the CDR3 ends; the end is completed using the germline J gene. This chain connects TRBV6-2 or TRBV6-3 to TRBJ2-1; perhaps TRBD2 as D (7 bases). This CDR3 comprises 15 residues. Germline CDR1 and CDR2: MNHEY and SVGEGT. Trimming cost V 6 bases and J 4 bases, with 16 bases left between them. Incomplete CDR3 DNA: TGTGCCAGCAGCAACAGGCGGGGGCTGTACAATGAG. Protein: CASSNRRGLYNE. Given in full, the CDR3 is CASSNRRGLYNEQFF.

As to this clone: The missing CDR3 end, 3 residues past where the read stops, is filled in from the germline J gene. This chain uses TRBV14 with TRBJ2-2; the match to TRBD1 covers 9 bases. CDR1 and CDR2 from the germline V gene are SGHDN and FVKESK. CDR3 size: 15 residues. V lost 4 bases and J lost 4; bases outside the gene matches: 4. CDR3 amino acids: CASSPQGAGTGELFF. CDR3 DNA (partial): TGTGCCAGCAGCCCACAGGGGGCCGGCACCGGGGAG. The whole variable domain, filled in from reference TRBV14 and TRBJ2-2, reads EAGVTQFPSHSVIEKGQTVTLRCDPISGHDNLYWYRRVMGKEIKFLLHFVKESKQDESGMPNNRFLAERTGGTYSTLKVQPAELEDSGVYFCASSPQGAGTGELFFGEGSRLTVL.

Details on this clone: The read ends 3 residues early relative to the CDR3; the germline J gene fills the gap. The gene calls are TRBV27 and TRBJ1-2; no clear D. Germline CDR1 MNHEY, CDR2 SMNVEV (reference sequence). The CDR3 loop spans 12 amino acids. Partial CDR3 DNA: TGTGCCAGCAGTTTCTTAGCGGGAGAT. This translates into CASSFLAGD. The full CDR3 sequence reads CASSFLAGDYTF.

A note on this clone: Read sequence stops 3 residues before the CDR3 end, and the germline J gene provides the missing end. This chain connects TRBV5-4 to TRBJ2-2; no reliable D call. The V end was cut by 6 bases, the J end by 4 bases, with 16 bases between. Per the germline V gene, CDR1 is SGHNT and CDR2 is YYREEE (reference sequence). This CDR3 has 15 residues. The sequenced CDR3 bases are TGTGCCAGCACGAGCGCCGCCAAGGTCACCGGGGAG. Translating it yields CASTSAAKVTGE. The complete CDR3 sequence is CASTSAAKVTGELFF.

As to this clone: The read is 3 residues too short to cover the CDR3 end, so that end is filled in from the germline J gene. This chain links TRBV19 with TRBJ2-2; D gene unclear. CDR1 and CDR2 (germline): LNHDA, SQIVND (reference sequence). The CDR3 spans 17 residues. The V gene lost 6 bases and the J gene lost 3 bases, with 20 bases spanning the gap. CDR3 in amino acids: CASRRLDLESYTGELFF. The CDR3 bases that were read are TGTGCCAGTAGGAGACTGGATCTTGAGTCTTACACCGGGGAG.

A remark on this clone: The read comes to an end 3 residues before the CDR3 does, leaving the germline J gene to fill in the end. V usage is TRBV2 and J usage is TRBJ2-1, with TRBD2 identical over 11 bases. The trim removed 6 bases at V and 5 bases at J, leaving 9 bases unmatched. The CDR3 contains 16 residues. The V gene's germline CDR1 is SNHLY and CDR2 FYNNEI. Partial CDR3 DNA: TGTGCCAGCAGCCACATAGCGGGAGGGCCCCACAATGAG. Translated: CASSHIAGGPHNE. The CDR3 as a whole reads CASSHIAGGPHNEQFF.

A word on this clone: The read finishes 3 residues shy of the CDR3 end, and the germline J gene is used to complete it. The rearrangement uses TRBV2 and TRBJ2-5; 9 bases map to TRBD1. The CDR3 is 16 amino acids. CDR1 and CDR2 (germline): SNHLY, FYNNEI. After removal of 6 bases from V and 2 bases from J, the junction contained 10 bases not matched to a gene. CDR3 loop: CASRARPGTGQETQYF. Incomplete CDR3 DNA: TGTGCCAGCAGGGCAAGGCCCGGGACAGGGCAAGAGACC.

Notes on this clone: The read stops 3 residues short of the end of the CDR3; the missing end is completed from the germline J gene. This sequence joins TRBV4-1 and TRBJ2-2, with 12 positions matching TRBD2. V lost 0 bases, J lost 6 bases, and 2 bases stayed unmatched. This CDR3 has 16 amino acids. Looked up from germline, CDR1 is MGHRA and CDR2 is YSYEKL. This CDR3 reads CASSQDRLAGAGELFF. The part of the CDR3 DNA that was read is TGCGCCAGCAGCCAAGACCGACTAGCGGGAGCCGGGGAG.

On this clone itself: The DNA ends 3 residues before the CDR3 does, and the rest of the CDR3 is filled in from the germline J gene. The chain recombines TRBV30 with TRBJ2-7, with TRBD1 as a possible D gene (5 bases). Trimming cost V 0 bases and J 6 bases, with 12 bases left between them. The germline CDR1 and CDR2 sequences are GTSNPN and SVGIG (reference sequence). The CDR3 length is 13 residues. Partial CDR3 DNA: TGTGCCTGGAGTGTACAGGTACTTGTCGAG. This codes for CAWSVQVLVE. The CDR3 reads in full as CAWSVQVLVEQYF.

CDR3 DNA, as far as it was read: TGTGCCAGCAAGGGGGATGTAGTAGATGGC. The encoded protein is CASKGDVVDG. The CDR3, in full, reads CASKGDVVDGYTF. J is TRBJ1-2 and V is TRBV2; D might be TRBD1 (6 bases). The CDR3 end lies 3 residues beyond the end of the read and is filled in from the germline J gene. The germline V gene has CDR1 SNHLY and CDR2 FYNNEI. Between the trimmed V and J ends, which lost 7 bases and 6 bases, there was a span of 15 bases. The CDR3 contains 13 residues.

Turning to this clone: The read ends 3 residues before the CDR3 terminus; that terminus is restored from the germline J gene. The genes are TRBV2 and TRBJ2-1; 7 positions match TRBD2. The CDR3 covers 15 residues. V shed 8 bases and J 5 bases; nucleotides not matched to a gene: 12. CDR1 and CDR2 from the germline V gene are SNHLY and FYNNEI. The CDR3 DNA, read in part, is TGTGCCAGCGGTTATAGCGGGCCTAATAACAATGAG. This encodes CASGYSGPNNNE. The whole CDR3 protein is CASGYSGPNNNEQFF. Looking up the rest from reference TRBV2 and TRBJ2-1 gives the full variable domain: EPEVTQTPSHQVTQMGQEVILRCVPISNHLYFYWYRQILGQKVEFLVSFYNNEISEKSEIFDDQFSVERPDGSNFTLKIRSTKLEDSAMYFCASGYSGPNNNEQFFGPGTRLTVL.

As for this clone: The sequenced fragment ends 3 residues before the CDR3 boundary, so the rest is inferred from the germline J gene. V is TRBV6-1 and J is TRBJ2-7; TRBD1 aligns across 11 bases. Per the germline V gene, CDR1 is MNHNS and CDR2 is SASEGT. Trimming took 3 bases from V and 5 from J; bases not matched to a gene: 9. The CDR3 has 16 residues. CDR3 sequence reads: CASSETGTGGLDEQYF. The sequenced CDR3 bases are TGTGCCAGCAGTGAGACCGGGACAGGGGGTCTCGACGAG.

As regards this clone: At one end, the junction sequence differs from germline, possibly due to a read error. Read data end 3 residues before the CDR3 end; the end is taken from the germline J gene. This chain links TRBV7-7 with TRBJ1-2, with 8 bases that match TRBD1. The CDR3 length is 15 residues. Germline values: CDR1 SSHAT, CDR2 FNYEAQ (reference sequence). This CDR3 reads CASSQIQGAFNDYTF. The CDR3 bases that were read are TGTGCTAGCAGCCAAATCCAGGGGGCCTTCAATGAC.

As regards this clone: The read finishes 3 residues shy of the CDR3 end, and the germline J gene is used to complete it. V gene TRBV20-1 combines with J gene TRBJ2-1, with 14 nucleotides matching TRBD2. The CDR3 covers 18 residues. Germline trimming cut 5 bases from V and 8 bases from J; bases unmatched to any gene: 17. Germline V gene data show CDR1 as DFQATT and CDR2 as SNEGSKA (reference sequence). CDR3 protein: CSALPSRLAGGRGHEQFF. The covered CDR3 bases are TGCAGTGCTTTACCCAGCAGACTAGCGGGGGGGAGGGGCCATGAG.

Turning to this clone: Coverage ceases 3 residues before the CDR3 finishes, and the germline J gene fills in the end. The chain is built from TRBV6-2 or TRBV6-3 and TRBJ2-7, with TRBD2 identical over 13 bases. Germline CDR1 and CDR2: MNHEY and SVGEGT. This CDR3 has 14 residues. J gave up 4 bases and V 4 bases, and 1 base lay outside the gene matches. The CDR3 bases that were read are TGTGCCAGCAGTTGGACTAGCGGGAGTTACGAG. It is translated as CASSWTSGSYE. Given in full, the CDR3 is CASSWTSGSYEQYF.

With respect to this clone: The CDR3 end lies 3 residues beyond the end of the read and is filled in from the germline J gene. The chain combines TRBV2 with TRBJ2-4; TRBD1 aligns across 10 bases. Germline V gives CDR1 SNHLY, CDR2 FYNNEI. J lost 7 bases, V lost 3 bases, and 3 bases had no gene match. The CDR3 consists of 14 residues. The sequenced part of the CDR3 DNA is TGTGCCAGCAGTGATGGACAGGGGGGTAACATT. This gives the protein CASSDGQGGNI. The whole CDR3 protein is CASSDGQGGNIQYF.

A note on this clone: The read gets to within 3 residues of the CDR3 end, and the germline J gene fills in the rest. V usage is TRBV30 and J usage is TRBJ2-5; D remains unclear. CDR1 GTSNPN and CDR2 SVGIG come from the germline V gene (reference sequence). The CDR3 totals 13 residues. Deletions cut 0 bases from V and 4 bases from J, with 9 bases between. The CDR3 here is CAWSVRRAETQYF. The covered CDR3 bases are TGTGCCTGGAGTGTTCGTAGGGCAGAGACC.